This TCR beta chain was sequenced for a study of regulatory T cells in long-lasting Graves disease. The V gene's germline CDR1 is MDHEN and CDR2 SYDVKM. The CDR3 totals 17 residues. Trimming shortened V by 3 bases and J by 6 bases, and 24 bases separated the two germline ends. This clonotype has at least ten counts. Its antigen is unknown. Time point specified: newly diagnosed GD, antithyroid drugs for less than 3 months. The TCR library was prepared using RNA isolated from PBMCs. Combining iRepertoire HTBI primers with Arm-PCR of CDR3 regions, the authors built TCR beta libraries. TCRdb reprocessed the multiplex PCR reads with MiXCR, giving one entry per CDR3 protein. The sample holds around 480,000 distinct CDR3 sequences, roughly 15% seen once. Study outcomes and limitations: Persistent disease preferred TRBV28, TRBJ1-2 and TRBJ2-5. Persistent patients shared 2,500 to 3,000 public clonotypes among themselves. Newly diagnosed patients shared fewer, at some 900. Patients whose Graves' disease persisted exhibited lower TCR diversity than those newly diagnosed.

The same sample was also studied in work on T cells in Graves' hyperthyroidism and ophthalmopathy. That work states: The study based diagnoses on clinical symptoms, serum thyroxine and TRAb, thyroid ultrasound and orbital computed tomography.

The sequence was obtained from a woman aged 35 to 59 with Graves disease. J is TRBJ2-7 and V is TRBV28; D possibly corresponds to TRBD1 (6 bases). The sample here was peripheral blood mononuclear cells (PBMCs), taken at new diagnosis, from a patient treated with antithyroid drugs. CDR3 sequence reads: CASSFNSGVGGVSEQYF. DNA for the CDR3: TGTGCCAGCAGTTTTAACAGCGGAGTAGGGGGTGTCAGCGAGCAGTACTTC.